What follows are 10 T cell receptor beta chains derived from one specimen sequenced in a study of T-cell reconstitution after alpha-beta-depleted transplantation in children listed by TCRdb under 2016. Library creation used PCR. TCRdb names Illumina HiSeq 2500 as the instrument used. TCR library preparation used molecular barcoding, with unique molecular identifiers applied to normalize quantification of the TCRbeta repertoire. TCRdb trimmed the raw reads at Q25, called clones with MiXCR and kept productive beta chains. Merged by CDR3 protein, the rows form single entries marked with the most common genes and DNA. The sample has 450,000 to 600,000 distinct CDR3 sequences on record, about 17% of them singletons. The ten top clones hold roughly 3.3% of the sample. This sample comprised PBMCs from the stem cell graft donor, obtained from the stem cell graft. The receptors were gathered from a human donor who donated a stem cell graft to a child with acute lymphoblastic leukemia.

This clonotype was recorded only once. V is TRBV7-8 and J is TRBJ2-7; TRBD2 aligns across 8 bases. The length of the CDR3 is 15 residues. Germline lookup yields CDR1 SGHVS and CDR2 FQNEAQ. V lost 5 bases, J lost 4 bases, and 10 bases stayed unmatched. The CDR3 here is CASSDSGTLRYEQYF. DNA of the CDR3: TGTGCCAGCAGCGATAGCGGGACCCTCCGTTACGAGCAGTACTTC.

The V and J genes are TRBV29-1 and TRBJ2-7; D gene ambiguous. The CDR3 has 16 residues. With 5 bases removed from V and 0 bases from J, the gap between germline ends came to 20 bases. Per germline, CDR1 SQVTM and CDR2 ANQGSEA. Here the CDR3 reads CSVIGRLDRSSYEQYF. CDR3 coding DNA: TGCAGCGTTATTGGCAGGCTGGACCGAAGCTCCTACGAGCAGTACTTC.

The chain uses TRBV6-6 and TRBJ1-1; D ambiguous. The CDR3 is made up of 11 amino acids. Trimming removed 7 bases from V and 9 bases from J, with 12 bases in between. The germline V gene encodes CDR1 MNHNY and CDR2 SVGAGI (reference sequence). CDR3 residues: CASTHSGQAFF. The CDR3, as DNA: TGTGCCAGCACCCATAGTGGTCAAGCTTTCTTT.

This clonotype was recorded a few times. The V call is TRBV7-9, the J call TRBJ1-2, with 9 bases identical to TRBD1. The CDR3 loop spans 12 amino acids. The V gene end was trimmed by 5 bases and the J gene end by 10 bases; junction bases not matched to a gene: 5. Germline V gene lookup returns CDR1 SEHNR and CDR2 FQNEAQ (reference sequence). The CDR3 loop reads CASSMDRGYYTF. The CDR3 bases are TGTGCCAGCAGCATGGACAGGGGCTACTACACCTTC.

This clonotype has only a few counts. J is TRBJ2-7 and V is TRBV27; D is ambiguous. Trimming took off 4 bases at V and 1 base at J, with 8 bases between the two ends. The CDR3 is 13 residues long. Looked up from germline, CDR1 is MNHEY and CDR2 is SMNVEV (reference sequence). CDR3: CASSSRRSYEQYF. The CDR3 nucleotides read TGTGCCAGCAGTTCAAGGCGATCCTACGAGCAGTACTTC.

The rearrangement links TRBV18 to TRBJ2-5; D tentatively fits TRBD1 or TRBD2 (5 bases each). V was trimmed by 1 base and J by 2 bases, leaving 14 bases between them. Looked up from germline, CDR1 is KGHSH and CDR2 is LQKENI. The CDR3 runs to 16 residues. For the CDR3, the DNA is TGTGCCAGCTCACCACTTCCGGGACGCAGACAAGAGACCCAGTACTTC. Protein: CASSPLPGRRQETQYF. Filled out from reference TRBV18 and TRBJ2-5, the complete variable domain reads NAGVMQNPRHLVRRRGQEARLRCSPMKGHSHVYWYRQLPEEGLKFMVYLQKENIIDESGMPKERFSAEFPKEGPSILRIQQVVRGDSAAYFCASSPLPGRRQETQYFGPGTRLLVL.

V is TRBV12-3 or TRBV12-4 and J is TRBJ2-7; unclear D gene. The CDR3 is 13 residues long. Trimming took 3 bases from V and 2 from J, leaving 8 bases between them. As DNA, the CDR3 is TGTGCCAGCAGTTTGTCGGATACCTACGAGCAGTACTTC. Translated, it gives CASSLSDTYEQYF.

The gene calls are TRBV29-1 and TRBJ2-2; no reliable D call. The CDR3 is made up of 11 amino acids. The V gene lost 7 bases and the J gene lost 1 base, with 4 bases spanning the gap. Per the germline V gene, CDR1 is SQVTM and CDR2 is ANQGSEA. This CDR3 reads CSGGNTGELFF. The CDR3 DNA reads TGCAGCGGGGGGAACACCGGGGAGCTGTTTTTT.

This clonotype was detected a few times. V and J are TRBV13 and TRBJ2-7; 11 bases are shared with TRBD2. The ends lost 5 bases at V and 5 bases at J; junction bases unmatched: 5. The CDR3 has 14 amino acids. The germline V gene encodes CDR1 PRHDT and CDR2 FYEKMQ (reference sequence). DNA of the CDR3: TGTGCCAGCAGCGTAGCGGGAGGGCGCCACGAGCAGTACTTC. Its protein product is CASSVAGGRHEQYF.

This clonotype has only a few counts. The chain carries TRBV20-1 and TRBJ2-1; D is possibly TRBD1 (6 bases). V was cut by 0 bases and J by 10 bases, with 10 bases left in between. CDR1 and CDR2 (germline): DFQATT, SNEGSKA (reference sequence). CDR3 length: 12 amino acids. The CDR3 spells CSARDIGGEQFF. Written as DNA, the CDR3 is TGCAGTGCTAGAGATATTGGGGGCGAGCAGTTCTTC.